This T cell receptor beta chain was identified during a study of vaccination effects on CD4 cells after COVID-19. Study-wide context: BNT162b2 vaccine or mRNA-1273 vaccine was given to participants in two doses.

Notes on the study in general: Missing from the study were early post-infection timepoints, and its convalescent patients were few.

A note on this clone: Its target is not known.

This CDR3 comprises 16 residues. Ahead of sequencing, the ViraFEST assay grew antigen-specific CD4+ T cells using viral peptide pools. Scientists isolated CD4+ T cells after an approximately 11-day culture period ended. Their SARS-CoV-2 infection, verified by PCR, occurred between March and December 2020. Profiling relied on immunoSEQ multiplex PCR, and the TCRdb table lists in-frame clones only, not all of them. The table records tens of thousands of clones, about two thirds of them present only once. The V call is TRBV21-1, the J call TRBJ2-2. TRBV21-1 is a listed pseudogene. The sequence derives from a human donor who had a prior SARS-CoV-2 infection. This specimen was CD4+ T cells from PBMCs cultured with a peptide pool, taken before COVID-19 vaccination. The CDR3 here is CASSPREGRKGGELFF. CDR3 in DNA: TGTGCCAGCAGCCCTCGAGAGGGGCGGAAGGGCGGGGAGCTGTTTTTT.